This T cell receptor (beta chain) is from a study of blood T cell repertoires in COVID-19. The method was immunoSEQ multiplex PCR; TCRdb's version includes in-frame clones alone and lacks a portion of them. Found here are about 170,000 clones, approximately 87% of them singletons; the top ten hold approximately 10%. The CDR3 is 12 amino acids. CDR1 is MNHEY and CDR2 is SVGEGT in the germline V gene. Trimming pared 0 bases from V and 7 bases from J, leaving 7 bases between. The clonotype originates from a woman aged 60-75 years with COVID-19, enrolled during active disease. This chain connects TRBV6-2 or TRBV6-3 to TRBJ2-7; tentative D call: TRBD2 (5 bases). The sample consisted of peripheral blood. This CDR3 reads CASSYSSGEQYF. As DNA, the CDR3 is TGTGCCAGCAGTTACTCATCGGGGGAGCAGTACTTC.